These 21 T cell receptor beta chains share one sample of origin, sequenced in a study of T cell clonotyping in hematopoietic cell transplantation. TCRdb keeps only in-frame clones here, not all; method: immunoSEQ multiplex PCR. Of 7,000 to 8,500 clones in the sample, about 91% were seen once. The starting material was PBMCs, obtained 100 days after allogeneic stem cell transplant. These receptors came from a male patient aged 18-30 years who had an allogeneic stem cell transplant from a related donor, so the T cells may come from the graft donor. Some clones in this sample may be carry-over from other donors' samples.

The gene calls are TRBV7-9 and TRBJ2-2, with 8 nucleotides matching TRBD2. CDR3 length: 15 residues. V lost 2 bases and J lost 4; bases outside the gene matches: 3. Germline CDR1 SEHNR, CDR2 FQNEAQ (reference sequence). The CDR3 reads CASSLSGSGTGELFF. DNA of the CDR3: TGTGCCAGCAGCTTAAGCGGGAGCGGCACCGGGGAGCTGTTTTTT.

This clone is large. The chain links TRBV4-1 to TRBJ1-2; D is perhaps TRBD1 (6 bases). There are 14 residues in the CDR3. Germline V gene lookup returns CDR1 MGHRA and CDR2 YSYEKL. Trimming removed 2 bases at V and 5 bases at J, with 12 bases between. CDR3 sequence reads: CASSQLQGIYGYTF. DNA for the CDR3: TGCGCCAGCAGCCAACTCCAGGGGATATATGGCTACACCTTC.

The chain is built from TRBV5-1 and TRBJ2-2; tentative D call: TRBD2 (5 bases). There are 16 residues in the CDR3. Per the germline V gene, CDR1 is SGHRS and CDR2 is YFSETQ. Trimming removed 3 bases from V and 4 bases from J, with 16 bases in between. The CDR3 sequence is CASSSLSWESTGELFF. CDR3 DNA sequence: TGCGCCAGCAGCTCCCTTAGTTGGGAGTCCACCGGGGAGCTGTTTTTT.

The J gene is TRBJ2-5, the V gene TRBV11-2, with 8 bases lining up with TRBD2. J lost 4 bases, V lost 3 bases, and 4 bases had no gene match. There are 14 residues in the CDR3. Per the germline V gene, CDR1 is SGHAT and CDR2 is FQNNGV. CDR3 protein: CASSFTLAGETQYF. The DNA of the CDR3 is TGTGCCAGCAGCTTTACCCTAGCGGGAGAGACCCAGTACTTC.

The V gene is TRBV18, the J gene TRBJ2-3; 16 nucleotides align to TRBD2. The CDR3 is 18 residues long. Germline-derived CDR1 and CDR2 are KGHSH and LQKENI. V was clipped by 6 bases and J by 4 bases; unmatched bases: 10. In DNA form, the CDR3 reads TGTGCCAGCTCGAACCCCGGGACTAGCGGGGGGGGTCCAGATACGCAGTATTTT. Its translation: CASSNPGTSGGGPDTQYF. Full variable domain (missing parts from reference TRBV18 and TRBJ2-3): NAGVMQNPRHLVRRRGQEARLRCSPMKGHSHVYWYRQLPEEGLKFMVYLQKENIIDESGMPKERFSAEFPKEGPSILRIQQVVRGDSAAYFCASSNPGTSGGGPDTQYFGPGTRLTVL.

This chain links TRBV6-5 with TRBJ2-7, with D unresolved. This CDR3 comprises 12 residues. Trimming left V 1 base short and J 3 bases short, with 4 bases between. Germline CDR1 reads MNHEY; CDR2 reads SVGAGI. CDR3 sequence reads: CASSYLRYEQYV. DNA of the CDR3: TGTGCCAGCAGTTACTTGCGCTACGAGCAGTACGTC.

This rearrangement joins TRBV5-1 to TRBJ1-1; no clear D. This CDR3 has 15 residues. V lost 4 bases to trimming and J lost 1 base, with 14 bases between them. The germline gives CDR1 SGHRS, CDR2 YFSETQ. Here the CDR3 DNA reads TGCGCCAGCAGCGAGTACGACCTCACGAACACTGAAGCTTTCTTT. This encodes CASSEYDLTNTEAFF.

This sequence joins TRBV5-4 and TRBJ2-3, with 9 bases matching TRBD2. Germline V lookup: CDR1 SGHNT, CDR2 YYREEE (reference sequence). After removal of 1 base from V and 3 bases from J, the junction contained 6 bases not matched to a gene. The CDR3 is 16 residues long. CDR3 nucleotides: TGTGCCAGCAGCTTGAGAGTAGCGGGAGATACAGATACGCAGTATTTT. Encoded protein: CASSLRVAGDTDTQYF.

The J gene is TRBJ1-4, the V gene TRBV4-3; D not resolved. The V and J ends lost 3 bases and 8 bases respectively, with 10 bases between them. Germline V CDR1 and CDR2: LGHNA, YSLEER. The CDR3 extends over 13 amino acids. CDR3: CASSQRAGEKLFF. The CDR3 DNA reads as TGCGCCAGCAGCCAGCGCGCGGGCGAAAAACTGTTTTTT.

This clone has just one count. The V gene is TRBV4-3, the J gene TRBJ1-1; no clear D gene. This CDR3 spans 13 amino acids. Germline values: CDR1 LGHNA, CDR2 YSLEER. Trimming took 2 bases from V and 1 from J, leaving 5 bases between them. Here the CDR3 DNA reads TGCGCCAGCAGCCAATTCCGGAACACTGAAGCTTTCTTT. The encoded protein is CASSQFRNTEAFF.

This chain links TRBV7-2 with TRBJ1-2; a possible D gene is TRBD1 (5 bases). The ends were cut back, 2 bases at V and 2 bases at J, with 15 bases in the middle. Germline values: CDR1 SGHTA, CDR2 FQGNSA. This CDR3 comprises 16 residues. The CDR3 here is CASSLSSGWGNYGYTF. For the CDR3, the DNA is TGTGCCAGCAGCTTATCGTCAGGATGGGGGAACTATGGCTACACCTTC.

V gene TRBV6-6 combines with J gene TRBJ2-7, with D possibly called TRBD1 or TRBD2 (6 bases each). Germline V CDR1 and CDR2: MNHNY, SVGAGI (reference sequence). Trimming pared 0 bases from V and 6 bases from J, leaving 12 bases between. CDR3 length: 14 amino acids. The CDR3 sequence: CASSYSMEGGEQYV. The CDR3 DNA is TGTGCCAGCAGTTACTCGATGGAGGGGGGCGAGCAGTACGTC.

The chain is built from TRBV19 and TRBJ2-3; maybe TRBD2 (6 bases). V was clipped by 7 bases and J by 13 bases, with 21 bases between them. The CDR3 extends over 13 amino acids. Germline CDR1 reads LNHDA; CDR2 reads SQIVND (reference sequence). The CDR3 reads CASTSASGLEKYF. CDR3 DNA sequence: TGTGCCAGTACGTCGGCAAGCGGGCTTGAGAAGTATTTT.

The chain has TRBV6-1 and TRBJ1-5; no reliable D call. This CDR3 has 12 amino acids. Germline-derived CDR1 and CDR2 are MNHNS and SASEGT. The germline V and J ends were trimmed by 4 bases and 5 bases, with 6 bases remaining between them. CDR3 residues: CASSVHHQPQHF. CDR3 nucleotide sequence: TGTGCCAGCAGTGTCCATCATCAGCCCCAGCATTTT.

The chain employs TRBV19 and TRBJ2-1; possible D gene TRBD1, 6 bases. CDR3 length equals 12 residues. The germline gives CDR1 LNHDA, CDR2 SQIVND (reference sequence). CDR3 nucleotide sequence: TGTGCGGCCGGGGACATTTACGCTGAGCAGTTCTTC. As protein: CAAGDIYAEQFF.

This clone was recorded only once. This chain uses TRBV6-6 with TRBJ2-3, with 10 positions matching TRBD2. The CDR3 length is 16 residues. The V and J ends lost 6 bases and 5 bases, in that order; junction bases with no gene match: 11. Germline CDR1 and CDR2: MNHNY and SVGAGI (reference sequence). CDR3: CASRQGRLAGVDTQYF. DNA for the CDR3: TGTGCCAGCAGGCAGGGGAGGCTAGCGGGAGTAGATACGCAGTATTTT.

Only a few counts were recorded for this clone. This chain uses TRBV6-5 with TRBJ1-2, with 11 bases matching TRBD1. Germline V gene data show CDR1 as MNHEY and CDR2 as SVGAGI. The CDR3 length is 16 residues. Losses at the gene ends were 2 bases for V and 2 bases for J; bases not matched to a gene: 4. The CDR3 region has the DNA TGTGCCAGCAGTTACGGGACAGGGGGTTGGAACTATGGCTACACCTTC. Its translation is CASSYGTGGWNYGYTF.

The chain recombines TRBV11-3 with TRBJ1-3; TRBD1 matches at 8 bases. The CDR3 loop spans 16 amino acids. The trim removed 1 base at V and 2 bases at J, leaving 4 bases unmatched. Germline V gene data show CDR1 as SGHNT and CDR2 as YENEEA. This chain's CDR3 is CASSLGTGITGNTIYF. The DNA for the CDR3 is TGTGCCAGCAGCTTAGGGACAGGGATCACTGGAAACACCATATATTTT.

Concerning this clone: The same CDR3 is also encoded by other DNA sequences in this sample. The rearrangement joins TRBV7-2 to TRBJ2-3; D is unresolved. The germline CDR1 and CDR2 sequences are SGHTA and FQGNSA. With 5 bases removed from V and 2 bases from J, the gap between germline ends came to 5 bases. The CDR3 length is 12 residues. This CDR3 is CASSPFTDTQYF. The CDR3 DNA reads as TGTGCCAGCAGCCCCTTCACAGATACGCAGTATTTT. Combining the CDR3 with reference TRBV7-2 and TRBJ2-3 gives the whole variable domain GAGVSQSPSNKVTEKGKDVELRCDPISGHTALYWYRQSLGQGLEFLIYFQGNSAPDKSGLPSDRFSAERTGGSVSTLTIQRTQQEDSAVYLCASSPFTDTQYFGPGTRLTVL.

The genes are TRBV15 and TRBJ1-2; D unresolved. Germline V lookup: CDR1 LNHNV, CDR2 YYDKDF (reference sequence). The CDR3 totals 15 residues. Trimming shortened V by 5 bases and J by 7 bases, and 20 bases separated the two germline ends. The chain's CDR3 is CATSGARFEDSGYTF. CDR3 sequence (DNA): TGTGCCACCAGCGGAGCAAGGTTTGAAGATAGTGGCTACACCTTC.

As regards this clone: A read error may account for a junction end that differs from germline. The chain carries TRBV6-1 and TRBJ2-1, with D unclear. The V gene's germline CDR1 is MNHNS and CDR2 SASEGT. The CDR3 is made up of 13 amino acids. CDR3 in DNA: TGTGCCAGCAGCGAAGACTCTCTAGATGAGCAGTTCTTC. This translates into CASSEDSLDEQFF.